This T cell receptor beta chain is drawn from a study of cytomegalovirus exposure and HLA in healthy donors (dated by TCRdb to about 2017). For the wider study: An earlier analysis of fewer than 750 of the donors reported 250 to 300 Gb of sequence data and 100 million to 120 million unique TCR beta sequences obtained from approximately 180 million T cells. A later analysis re-examined previously published TCR beta repertoires from roughly 650 donors and added high-resolution HLA genotyping to investigate patterns of TCR occurrence. HLA typing covered class I and class II loci at four-digit resolution. A later genetic analysis took genome-wide SNP genotypes for about 55% of the roughly 670 donors and used that subset as a discovery cohort. Of the 300 to 500 genotyped donors, more than 75% were placed in the genetic ancestry cluster associated with self-reported Caucasian donors. High-throughput TCR immunosequencing, statistical association of individual TCRs with disease status, and machine learning were combined to predict cytomegalovirus infection status. Using immunosequencing, the study profiled T cell repertoires from fewer than 850 subjects and related those repertoires to cytomegalovirus serostatus. Donor age, sex, ethnicity and CMV serostatus were collected together with the repertoire data. Every repertoire in the discovery cohort had been generated on one and the same sequencing platform. Rather than drawing on any new phenotypic data, the later analysis identified candidate immune exposures from TCR beta sequences and the way those sequences occurred across donors. On average, 235,054 unique TCR beta nucleotide sequences were sequenced per donor among a few hundred genotyped donors of the cohort, with roughly 19% of those sequences being non-productive. The study aimed to test whether signatures of past pathogen exposure could be identified by cataloging public T cell receptors. The number of typed donors differed by locus: roughly 629-640 for A, B, C, DRB1 and DQB1; approximately 530 for DQA1; 606 for DPA1; and about 470 for DPB1. In an earlier analysis of 587 of the donors, high-throughput TCR beta sequencing was used to judge whether each TCR beta V gene segment behaved as functional or pseudogenic. Four to six DR-DQ haplotypes were handled as single units for association and clustering, since linkage in the cohort was strong. A separate validation cohort of approximately 120 different subjects was used in addition to the approximately 670-subject first cohort. An early release covering about 600 HLA-typed donors comprised about 310 gigabases of sequencing data and about 90 million unique TCR sequences.

From the germline V gene (reference sequence), CDR1 is LNHDA and CDR2 is SQIVND. The V end gives up 7 bases and the J end 4 bases, leaving 6 bases in the junction not matched to a gene. The CDR3 runs 14 amino acids, cysteine and phenylalanine included. The CDR3 DNA has 42 bases and is translated from base 1. The cohort was made up of 666 healthy bone marrow donors. All cohort members were sampled while nominally healthy, although unrecorded immune exposures were likely present. The donor tested CMV seronegative, placing the donor among the 350 or so seronegative members of the cohort. A peripheral blood sample was collected from each donor, and TCR beta sequencing was performed on peripheral blood mononuclear cells. The Qiagen DNeasy Blood Extraction Kit was used to extract genomic DNA from the blood cell samples. Details on this clone: Its antigen has not been determined. Qualities for individual bases were not recorded, and no much larger clone is one base off.

Libraries were made using the immunoSEQ multiplex PCR assay. For the multiplex PCR, a mixture combining 60 forward primers for TCR Vbeta segments and 13 reverse primers for TCR Jbeta segments was used. The CDR3 region of rearranged TCR beta genes was amplified from genomic DNA with a multiplex PCR assay. On the Illumina HiSeq System, the amplified TCR beta libraries were sequenced as 87-base-pair reads. The authors' analysis ran thus. A later analysis counted tens of millions of unique TCR beta chains across the 666 repertoires, and 9 million to 14 million of these chains were shared by at least two donors. A nearest-neighbor algorithm error-corrected the raw reads and collapsed the reads into unique sequences, merging closely related sequences to remove PCR and sequencing errors. Alignment of CDR3 sequences to IMGT reference sequences was used to assign V, D and J gene segments. For a sequence to be retained, a match of at least six nucleotides to both a V gene segment and a J gene segment was required. Rearrangements were classified as productive when the CDR3 lacked stop codons and remained in frame with V and J, and all other rearrangements were classified as non-productive. Following IMGT convention, CDR3 was defined as the stretch from the second conserved V-encoded cysteine to the conserved J-encoded phenylalanine. The earlier analysis of about 530 of the donors excluded any sequence lacking an unambiguous match to a single V gene segment. An earlier analysis of around 600 of the donors classified V segments as functional when productive rearrangements were above 56.7% and as segregating when the standard deviation between donors was above 5%. To diagnose cytomegalovirus status from the catalog of TCR beta chain sequences, a statistical classification framework was built. In a later analysis, V and J genes were assigned by comparing TCR nucleotide sequences against IMGT/GENE-DB human TR gene sequences. A later analysis assigned CDR3 sequences and most-parsimonious VDJ recombination scenarios with the TCRdist pipeline. In a later analysis, every TCR beta chain was defined by the combination of its CDR3 amino acid sequence and its V-gene family, and reads without a unique V-gene family were dropped. As a way to deal with suspected cross-contamination and a sequencing artifact, a later analysis dropped hundreds of nucleotide sequences that were highly shared and had low generation probability. For each public chain, a later analysis derived a clonal expansion index from normalized ranks of inferred template counts within each repertoire. In a later analysis, generation probabilities were computed with a VDJ recombination model fitted to out-of-frame rearrangements, and the resulting probabilities were checked against IGoR. In a later analysis, hypergeometric tests were used to score TCR-TCR, TCR-HLA and TCR-CMV co-occurrence, with a repertoire-size bias correction applied to TCR pairs. False discovery rates were estimated in a later analysis by permuting HLA or CMV assignments 20 times. In a later analysis, co-occurring TCRs were grouped using DBSCAN, and TCRdist sequence similarity was added for clustering within HLA-allele-positive subsets. Co-occurrence clustering excluded repertoires with fewer than 30,000 or more than 120,000 public chains, plus five with anomalous nucleotide sharing. The clones in this table, taken by TCRdb from immuneACCESS, are in-frame only. Not every clone is retained; where verified, under half of the shortfall comes from an unresolved V gene, and the cause of the rest is unknown. The V and J calls and clone size are taken from that table; D and trimming were inferred from the DNA. This sample comprises 60,000 to 100,000 clones, under 80% of them detected only once. 1.6% of the sample belongs to the ten largest clones.

On the study overall, not on this receptor specifically: Several of the top co-occurrence clusters appeared to be linked to parvovirus B19, influenza, CMV and Epstein-Barr virus, according to a later analysis. Presence/absence analyses assumed roughly uniform sequencing depth across donors, an assumption that may not hold. A later genetic analysis reported fewer N-insertions in productive TCRs among donors in an Asian-associated ancestry cluster than the roughly 700-donor mean. While some public TCRs were present in many individuals, most TCR sequences turned up only very rarely across donors. A total of 150 or so TCR beta chains were listed by the study as associated with cytomegalovirus. A later genetic analysis associated a missense DCLRE1C variant with V-gene and J-gene trimming of TCR beta chains, and an independent cohort replicated the association. In vitro tests confirmed that a few of the cytomegalovirus-associated TCR beta chains recognize cytomegalovirus antigens. Some IMGT-functional V segments, including TRBV6-2 and TRBV6-3, could not be distinguished by the 87-base-pair reads and were therefore excluded. In a later analysis, the rate of TCR association differed among HLA loci, with DRB1 alleles having the most associated TCRs and HLA-C alleles having the fewest. In a later analysis, HLA-associated TCR beta chains showed more clonal expansion and lower generation probabilities than non-associated chains that were equally common. The authors suggested that the approach could potentially be extended to other disease states and immunological phenotypes. The cohort was sequenced for TCR beta chains only, and without alpha or paired-chain data the features that could be detected were limited. CMV serostatus was the only immune exposure information available for the cohort. Linkage disequilibrium might explain the correlated functional status among segregating V segments, but an unknown experimental factor could not be ruled out. When HLA alleles, especially DR and DQ, strongly co-occurred, attributing TCR associations to individual alleles was difficult. Because HLA typing was missing for some donors at each locus, association tests included only the typed subset. A further reported finding was that TCR beta sequences accurately predicted the HLA-A and HLA-B alleles for most subjects in the first cohort. The classifier was reported to diagnose cytomegalovirus status with high specificity and sensitivity in both the original cohort and the validation cohort. A later analysis associated approximately 17,000 TCR beta sequences with specific HLA alleles at a false discovery rate of 0.05. In an earlier analysis of some 500 of the donors, most TCR beta V segments were observed in productive rearrangements about 90% or about 30% of the time, broadly matching IMGT annotations. Because counts were too low, seventeen rarely observed V segments, including chromosome 9 orphons, were excluded from the earlier analysis of 587 of the donors. A cluster of highly shared sequence variants was judged likely to be a technical artifact of the sequencing pipeline. A later analysis found that most CMV-associated TCR beta chains appeared HLA-restricted, with HLA associations seemingly driven largely by CMV exposure.

The sequence was obtained from a man aged 40-49 years in good health and CMV-seronegative. The V gene is TRBV19 and the J gene is TRBJ1-3, and 8 bases in between align with TRBD1. The material sequenced was PBMCs. The encoded CDR3 is CASTVDREGNTIYF. In nucleotides, the sequence is TGTGCCAGTACTGTGGACAGGGAGGGAAACACCATATATTTT.